The source of this TCR beta chain is a study of beta chain features in type 1 diabetes. Overall study: Age, gender, cell numbers and subset yield matched between patients and controls.

CDR3 length: 16 amino acids. Germline CDR1 and CDR2: LNHDA and SQIVND (reference sequence). Trimming left V 7 bases short and J 3 bases short, with 21 bases between. General study points: In type 1 diabetes patients, VDJ junctions had fewer insertions; deletions at these junctions were more frequent. Type 1 diabetes patients had TCRB CDR3s that were shorter (moderately but significantly so) in all four CD4+ subsets.

Sorting with CD45RO/CCR7/CD25/CD127/CD95/CD27 yielded naive, central memory, regulatory and stem-like memory CD4+ cells. Sorted populations all had greater than 95% purity. Every isolated RNA sample was fully reverse transcribed, so sequencing captured expressed TCRB transcripts. Sequencing was performed with immunoSEQ multiplex PCR; in TCRdb, only in-frame clones are kept and a portion is missing. This repertoire shows a few hundred thousand clones, roughly an eighth found once; its top ten account for 0.0095% to 0.012%. This clone was seen more than once but under ten times. Antigen specificity is unknown.

Source material: naive CD4+ T cells from blood. The V gene is TRBV19, the J gene TRBJ1-2; no reliable D call. The source is a woman aged 18-35 years with type 1 diabetes. The CDR3 coding sequence is TGTGCCAGTACCCCAACGCGGGGTGGTGGGGACTATGGCTACACCTTC. Translation gives CASTPTRGGGDYGYTF.